This entry describes one TCR beta chain. This specimen comes from a study of blood T cell repertoires in COVID-19. At the level of the study: The origin of the acute and convalescent COVID-19 samples was the United States, Italy and Spain. Nucleic acid was either cDNA or gDNA, and it came from T cells, B-cell-depleted T cells, or PBMCs.

Clones were read by immunoSEQ multiplex PCR, and TCRdb kept only the in-frame ones, dropping some. The repertoire includes 250,000 to 300,000 clones, roughly 80% of them detected once, and roughly 4.5% sits in the top ten. V was pared by 4 bases and J by 0 bases, with 10 bases between. The CDR3 has 15 residues. Germline V gene lookup returns CDR1 SGHRS and CDR2 YFSETQ. This sequence originates from a man aged 55 to 70 who had recovered from COVID-19. V usage is TRBV5-1 and J usage is TRBJ2-2; D may be TRBD1 (6 bases). Sequencing was performed on peripheral blood. CDR3 residues: CASSPGQTNTGELFF. The DNA of the CDR3 is TGCGCCAGCAGCCCAGGACAGACGAACACCGGGGAGCTGTTTTTT.